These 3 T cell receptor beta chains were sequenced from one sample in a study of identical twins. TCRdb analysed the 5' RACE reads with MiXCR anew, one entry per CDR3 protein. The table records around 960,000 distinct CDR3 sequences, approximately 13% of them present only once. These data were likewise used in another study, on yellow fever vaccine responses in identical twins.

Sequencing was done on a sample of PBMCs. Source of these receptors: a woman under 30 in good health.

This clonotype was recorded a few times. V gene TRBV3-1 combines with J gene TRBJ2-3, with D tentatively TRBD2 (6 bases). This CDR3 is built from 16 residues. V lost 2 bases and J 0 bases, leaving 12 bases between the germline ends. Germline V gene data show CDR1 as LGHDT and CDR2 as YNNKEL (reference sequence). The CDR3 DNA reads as TGTGCCAGCAGCCAACGCCCGGGGACTAGCACAGATACGCAGTATTTT. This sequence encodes CASSQRPGTSTDTQYF.

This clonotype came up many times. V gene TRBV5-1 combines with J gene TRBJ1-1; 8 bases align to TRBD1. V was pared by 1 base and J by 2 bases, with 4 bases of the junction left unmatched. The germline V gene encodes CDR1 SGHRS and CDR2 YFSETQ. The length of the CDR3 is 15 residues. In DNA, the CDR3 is TGCGCCAGCAGCTTGTTGGGGACAGGAAACACTGAAGCTTTCTTT. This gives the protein CASSLLGTGNTEAFF.

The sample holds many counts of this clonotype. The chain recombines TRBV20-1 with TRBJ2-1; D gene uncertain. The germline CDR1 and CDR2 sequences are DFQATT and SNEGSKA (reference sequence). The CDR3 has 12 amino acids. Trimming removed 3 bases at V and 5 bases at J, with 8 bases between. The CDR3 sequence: CSASDTHNEQFF. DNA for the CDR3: TGCAGTGCTAGCGACACCCACAATGAGCAGTTCTTC.